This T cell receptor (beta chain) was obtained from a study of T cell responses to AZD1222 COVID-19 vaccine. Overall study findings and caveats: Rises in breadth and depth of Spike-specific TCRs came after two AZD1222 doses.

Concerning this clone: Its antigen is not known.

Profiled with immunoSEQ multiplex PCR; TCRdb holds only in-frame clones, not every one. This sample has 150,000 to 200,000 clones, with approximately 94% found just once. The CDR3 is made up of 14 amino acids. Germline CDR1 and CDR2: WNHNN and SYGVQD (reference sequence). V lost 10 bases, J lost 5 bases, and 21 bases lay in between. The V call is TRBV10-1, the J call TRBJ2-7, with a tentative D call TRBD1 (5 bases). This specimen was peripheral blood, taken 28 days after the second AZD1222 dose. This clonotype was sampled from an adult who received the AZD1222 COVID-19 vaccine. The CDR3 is CANPAAGKGDEQYF. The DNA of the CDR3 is TGCGCCAACCCCGCCGCAGGGAAAGGCGACGAGCAGTACTTC.